A selection of T cell receptor beta chains follows, all from one sample in a study of T cell responses to AZD1222 COVID-19 vaccine. Assay: immunoSEQ multiplex PCR; the TCRdb copy retains only in-frame clones and omits some. The table lists about 120,000 clones, less than 90% of them singletons. This specimen consisted of peripheral blood, obtained on day 0 of AZD1222 vaccination. These receptors came from an adult in good health. The CDR3 runs from the conserved cysteine through the conserved F or W. The D gene is left open where the match is weak. Expanded clones are given a class, and other clones once, few, many or no size at all.

clone_size,v_call,d_call,j_call,cdr3_nt,cdr3_aa
-,TRBV2,-,TRBJ2-7,TGTGCCAGCACGTGGGAGGTTGCCTACGAGCAGTACTTC,CASTWEVAYEQYF
few,TRBV6-4,TRBD2,TRBJ2-2,TGTGCCAGCAGTGATTCGACTAGCGGGGTTACCGGGGAGCTGTTTTTT,CASSDSTSGVTGELFF
-,TRBV7-6,TRBD1,TRBJ2-1,TGTGCCAGCAGCCTACAGGGGAGCTCCTACAATGAGCAGTTCTTC,CASSLQGSSYNEQFF
-,TRBV7-8,-,TRBJ1-4,TGTGCCAGCAGCTTATACGTGTTCGATAATGAAAAACTGTTTTTT,CASSLYVFDNEKLFF
few,TRBV7-9,-,TRBJ1-2,TGTGCCAGCAGCTTAACCGACGGGACATATTGGTATGGCTACACCTTC,CASSLTDGTYWYGYTF
once,TRBV6-4,TRBD2,TRBJ2-3,TGTGCCAGCAGTGGACTAGCGGGAGGGCCAGATACGCAGTATTTT,CASSGLAGGPDTQYF
-,TRBV30,-,TRBJ2-2,TGTGCCTGGAGTGTGAGGAAAGGACAGTCGCACGGGGAGCTGTTTTTT,CAWSVRKGQSHGELFF
-,TRBV7-3,-,TRBJ1-4,TGTGCCAGCAGCCCCGGAGCTAATGAAAAACTGTTTTTT,CASSPGANEKLFF
once,TRBV29-1,-,TRBJ1-1,TGCAGCGTTGTCGACGGCCGGGGGGCAGCGGGTTTT,CSVVDGRGAAGF
-,TRBV2,-,TRBJ1-5,TGTGCCAGCAGTTCGGATAGCAATCAGCCCCAGCATTTT,CASSSDSNQPQHF
-,TRBV29-1,-,TRBJ1-2,TGCAGCGTGCAACAAGGGAACTATGGCTACACCTTC,CSVQQGNYGYTF
-,TRBV11-2,TRBD1,TRBJ2-2,TGTGCCAGCAGTCCTCCGGGACAGGGGGCGATCGGGGAGCTGTTTTTT,CASSPPGQGAIGELFF
-,TRBV18,-,TRBJ2-7,TGTGCCAGCTCACCAATAGGCCAGGGTAACGAGCAGTACTTC,CASSPIGQGNEQYF
-,TRBV19,-,TRBJ1-2,TGTGCCAGTGGTGACCGAAGGATCACTAACTATGGCTACACCTTC,CASGDRRITNYGYTF
once,TRBV5-5,-,TRBJ2-7,TGTGCCAGCAGTGCAGGGGACGGCTACGAGCAGTACTTC,CASSAGDGYEQYF
-,TRBV7-9,-,TRBJ1-2,TGTGCCAGCAGCTTAGAGGGCCTCTATGGCTACACCTTC,CASSLEGLYGYTF
-,TRBV19,-,TRBJ2-6,TGTGCCAGTAGTAGGGCAGATTCTGGGGCCAACGTCCTGACTTTC,CASSRADSGANVLTF
-,TRBV6-5,TRBD1,TRBJ2-2,TGTGCCAGCAGTTACAGGGGGCACACCGGGGAGCTGTTTTTT,CASSYRGHTGELFF
-,TRBV6-5,-,TRBJ1-1,TGTGCCAGCAGTCGTACAGACAGCGTGAACACTGAAGCTTTCTTT,CASSRTDSVNTEAFF
-,TRBV7-8,-,TRBJ2-5,TGTGCCAGCAGCTTAAGGGAGGGGGCGCAGGTTGAGACCCAGTACTTC,CASSLREGAQVETQYF
-,TRBV28,TRBD1,TRBJ2-3,TGTGCCAGCAGTTCGGGACAGGGAACCTTTAACACAGATACGCAGTATTTT,CASSSGQGTFNTDTQYF
-,TRBV7-9,-,TRBJ2-2,TGTGCCAGCAGCTTATTATCGGGGAACAGGTACACCGGGGAGCTGTTTTTT,CASSLLSGNRYTGELFF
-,TRBV3-1/TRBV3-2,-,TRBJ2-1,TGTGCCAGCGGAGCGGGCCTGAGCTCCTACAATGAGCAGTTCTTC,CASGAGLSSYNEQFF
-,TRBV30,-,TRBJ1-2,TGTGCCTGGAGCCACAGGACCGGATATGGCTACACCTTC,CAWSHRTGYGYTF
-,TRBV7-9,-,TRBJ2-3,TGTGCCAGCAGCTTATTGCCCAGCGGTATTTCAGATACGCAGTATTTT,CASSLLPSGISDTQYF
-,TRBV19,-,TRBJ2-2,TGTGCCAGTAGTCCCCTTTCGACCAGCCGGGGCACCGGGGAGCTGTTTTTT,CASSPLSTSRGTGELFF
-,TRBV2,-,TRBJ1-6,TGTGCCAGCAGTGAAGAGGTAGACAGCGATTCACCCCTCCACTTT,CASSEEVDSDSPLHF
-,TRBV7-3,TRBD2,TRBJ2-7,TGTGCCAGCAGCTTAACCCCAGCGGGGAACTCCTACGAGCAGTACTTC,CASSLTPAGNSYEQYF
-,TRBV19,-,TRBJ1-3,TGTGCCAGTACCATCTCGGGGATGTCTGGAAACACCATATATTTT,CASTISGMSGNTIYF
-,TRBV7-8,-,TRBJ2-7,TGTGCCAGCAGTTCGCTTCCGGACTCCCACCACGAGCAGTACTTC,CASSSLPDSHHEQYF
-,TRBV28,TRBD1,TRBJ2-5,TGTGCCAGCACCCAGGGGGCCCACCAAGAGACCCAGTACTTC,CASTQGAHQETQYF
-,TRBV27,-,TRBJ1-5,TGTGCCAGCAGTGTCACTGGGTGGGATCAGCCCCAGCATTTT,CASSVTGWDQPQHF
-,TRBV19,TRBD1,TRBJ1-5,TGTGCCAGTAGTATGGGACAGGACTATAATCAGCCCCAGCATTTT,CASSMGQDYNQPQHF
-,TRBV28,-,TRBJ1-2,TGTGCCAGCAGTTGGGCGGGGAACTATGGCTACACCTTC,CASSWAGNYGYTF
-,TRBV19,-,TRBJ2-7,TGTGCCAGTAGTAGGCAGGGTTGGGACGCAACGCAGTACTTC,CASSRQGWDATQYF
-,TRBV25-1,-,TRBJ1-2,TGTGCCAGCAGTGAATCGGGCTCCTATGGCTACACCTTC,CASSESGSYGYTF
-,TRBV20-1,-,TRBJ2-1,TGCAGTGCTAGTCCGCATAGGACCTCCTACAATGAGCAGTTCTTC,CSASPHRTSYNEQFF
-,TRBV28,-,TRBJ1-4,TGTGCCAGCAGTTTCGGGGTCTGGGATGAAAAACTGTTTTTT,CASSFGVWDEKLFF
few,TRBV7-9,-,TRBJ2-7,TGTGCCAGCAGCTTAGCGCAGGCAGGGTTCTACGAGCAGTACTTC,CASSLAQAGFYEQYF
-,TRBV12-3/TRBV12-4,-,TRBJ1-6,TGTGCCAGCAGTTTATTGGCGGATTCACCCCTCCACTTT,CASSLLADSPLHF
-,TRBV4-1,-,TRBJ2-7,TGCGCCAGCAGCCAAGGGACTATCCAAACGTCCGAGCAGTACTTC,CASSQGTIQTSEQYF
-,TRBV6-1,-,TRBJ2-5,TGTGCCAGCAGTGAATTCAGGGGGGATCAAGAGACCCAGTACTTC,CASSEFRGDQETQYF
-,TRBV4-1,-,TRBJ2-1,TGCGCCAGCAGCCAAGAGGACCGGCTGGCTCGGCCTGAGCAGTTCTTC,CASSQEDRLARPEQFF
-,TRBV4-1,-,TRBJ1-6,TGCGCCAGCAGCCAGGGAGCACCCAATTCACCCCTCCACTTT,CASSQGAPNSPLHF
-,TRBV2,-,TRBJ2-2,TGTGCCAGCCGGCGGGGAAACACCGGGGAGCTGTTTTTT,CASRRGNTGELFF
-,TRBV7-8,TRBD2,TRBJ2-5,TGTGCCAGCAGCTTAGCACTAGCGGTGGGGGAGACCCAGTACTTC,CASSLALAVGETQYF
once,TRBV7-3,-,TRBJ2-3,TGTGCCAGCAGCTTCCGAGGCACAGATACGCAGTATTTT,CASSFRGTDTQYF
-,TRBV6-5,-,TRBJ1-2,TGTGCCAGCAGCCACCGGGACGCAGTCTATGGCTACACCTTC,CASSHRDAVYGYTF
few,TRBV2,-,TRBJ1-4,TGTGCCAGCAGTGAAGCGTGGGAGGGGGTTGAAAAACTGTTTTTT,CASSEAWEGVEKLFF
-,TRBV10-3,-,TRBJ2-5,TGTGCCATCAGTGAGTCTGAGGTGGTGAAGACCCAGTACTTC,CAISESEVVKTQYF
-,TRBV30,-,TRBJ2-7,TGTGCCTGGAGTGTAAGGCTAGCGCGCTACGAGCAGTACTTC,CAWSVRLARYEQYF
-,TRBV27,TRBD2,TRBJ2-3,TGTGCCAGCAGTTTACGAGCTAGCGGGTTCACAGATACGCAGTATTTT,CASSLRASGFTDTQYF
-,TRBV6-5,-,TRBJ1-5,TGTGCCAGCACCTACGTCACAGCAAATCAGCCCCAGCATTTT,CASTYVTANQPQHF